The 8 T cell receptor beta chains below come from one sample, sequenced in a study of T cells in Graves' hyperthyroidism and ophthalmopathy. Amplification yielded TCR beta CDR3 regions, with RNA transcripts as the source. When the TCR CDR3 underwent first-round RT-PCR, the HTBI primer set was used. Using its own MiXCR run on the multiplex PCR reads, TCRdb lists one record per CDR3 protein. The top ten clones hold about 7.2% of a sample with more than 550,000 distinct CDR3 sequences, roughly 46% of them seen once. Sequenced sample: peripheral blood or thyroid tissue (not recorded which). These TCRs come from an adult man with Graves' disease, either hyperthyroidism or ophthalmopathy (not recorded which).

Only one count was recorded for this clonotype. The V gene is TRBV19, the J gene TRBJ1-1; a weak D match, TRBD1 (5 bases). Germline values: CDR1 LNHDA, CDR2 SQIVND (reference sequence). V was shortened by 3 bases and J by 5 bases, with 19 bases between the two germline ends. This CDR3 comprises 16 residues. The CDR3 nucleotides are TGTGCCAGTAGTATGATTGGGGGAGCAGGGAGGACTGAAGCTTTCTTT. Its protein is CASSMIGGAGRTEAFF.

This clonotype appeared many times. The genes are TRBV9 and TRBJ2-6, with D hard to call. The V and J ends lost 7 bases and 2 bases respectively, with 7 bases between them. The CDR3 is 13 residues long. Germline V lookup: CDR1 SGDLS, CDR2 YYNGEE. The CDR3 loop reads CASFTPGANVLTF. The DNA of the CDR3 is TGTGCCAGCTTCACTCCTGGGGCCAACGTCCTGACTTTC.

This clonotype was counted at least ten times. The chain uses TRBV2 and TRBJ2-5; D perhaps matches TRBD2 (6 bases). CDR1 SNHLY and CDR2 FYNNEI come from the germline V gene. CDR3 length: 13 amino acids. Between the trimmed V and J ends, which lost 3 bases and 5 bases, there was a span of 10 bases. CDR3 in DNA: TGTGCCAGCAGTGAGGAGGGACGGGAGACCCAGTACTTC. The encoded protein is CASSEEGRETQYF.

This chain joins TRBV29-1 and TRBJ2-7; the match to TRBD1 covers 8 bases. The tail of the sequence fits TRBJ1-2 better, so the J call may be wrong. The CDR3 runs to 13 residues. The germline gives CDR1 SQVTM, CDR2 ANQGSEA. CDR3 residues: CSAGQGCNYGYTF. The DNA for the CDR3 is TGCAGCGCAGGACAGGGCTGCAACTATGGCTACACCTTC.

As regards this clonotype: This clone may be a read error of a much larger clone one base away. This chain uses TRBV29-1 with TRBJ1-1, with D hard to call. V gave up 0 bases and J gave up 1 base, with 6 bases separating them. The CDR3 is made up of 13 amino acids. Germline V lookup: CDR1 SQVTM, CDR2 ANQGSEA. The CDR3 loop is CSVEEGRNTEAFF. The CDR3, as DNA: TGCAGCGTTGAAGAGGGGAGGAACACTGAAGCTTTCTTT.

This clonotype was found a few times. V gene TRBV20-1 combines with J gene TRBJ1-5; TRBD1 matches 7 bases. This CDR3 comprises 16 residues. J gave up 3 bases and V 0 bases, and 8 bases lay outside the gene matches. The germline V gene has CDR1 DFQATT and CDR2 SNEGSKA (reference sequence). The CDR3 spells CSARDHRDSYNQPQHF. DNA for the CDR3: TGCAGTGCTAGAGATCACCGGGACAGTTACAATCAGCCCCAGCATTTT.

The chain's CDR3 is CASSFGGQGDEKLFF. The CDR3 nucleotides are TGTGCCAGCTCATTCGGCGGACAGGGGGACGAAAAACTGTTTTTT. The genes are TRBV2 and TRBJ1-4; 10 positions match TRBD1. The V gene end was trimmed by 8 bases and the J gene end by 8 bases; junction bases not matched to a gene: 11. Germline values: CDR1 SNHLY, CDR2 FYNNEI. The CDR3 runs to 15 residues.

The V call is TRBV10-3, the J call TRBJ1-5; possibly TRBD1 for D (6 bases). The CDR3 spans 15 residues. Germline CDR1 and CDR2: ENHRY and SYGVKD. The ends were cut back, 10 bases at V and 2 bases at J, with 18 bases in the middle. CDR3 protein: CATCHASGGNQPQHF. The CDR3 bases are TGTGCCACCTGCCATGCTTCAGGGGGCAATCAGCCCCAGCATTTT.